Below are 21 T cell receptor beta chains sequenced from a single sample in a study of cytomegalovirus exposure and HLA in healthy donors. The primer mix had 60 Vbeta and 13 Jbeta primers. Libraries were prepared by immunoSEQ multiplex PCR; TCRdb keeps only in-frame clonotypes and omits some of them. The sample lists around 150,000 clones, 70% to 80% seen once, with about 4% in the top ten. Sequenced: PBMCs. Every receptor here comes from a man younger than 40 in good health and CMV-seropositive.

This chain joins TRBV27 and TRBJ2-7; D unclear. Germline assignment: CDR1 MNHEY and CDR2 SMNVEV (reference sequence). Trimming cost V 0 bases and J 3 bases, with 6 bases left between them. CDR3 size: 13 residues. CDR3 protein: CASSLSGHYEQYF. The CDR3 bases are TGTGCCAGCAGTTTATCGGGCCACTACGAGCAGTACTTC.

This chain links TRBV7-2 with TRBJ2-5, with TRBD2 matching over 9 bases. Germline CDR1 is SGHTA and CDR2 is FQGNSA. CDR3 length: 15 amino acids. V was pared by 3 bases and J by 4 bases, with 6 bases of the junction left unmatched. The CDR3 spells CASSFPRAGGETQYF. DNA for the CDR3: TGTGCCAGCAGCTTCCCGAGAGCGGGGGGAGAGACCCAGTACTTC.

This clone came up a few times. V and J are TRBV6-5 and TRBJ2-1; TRBD2 matches at 9 bases. V shed 5 bases, J shed 6 bases, and the junction held 8 bases outside the gene matches. The CDR3 covers 15 residues. The germline CDR1 and CDR2 sequences are MNHEY and SVGAGI. The CDR3 DNA is TGTGCCAGCAGTCCCCGCGGGCGGGGGGGCAATGAGCAGTTCTTC. It codes for CASSPRGRGGNEQFF.

CDR3 protein: CASGRGEADTQYF. As DNA, the CDR3 is TGTGCCAGCGGTCGGGGGGAGGCAGATACGCAGTATTTT. This chain connects TRBV7-2 to TRBJ2-3; 7 nucleotides line up with TRBD2. Germline lookup yields CDR1 SGHTA and CDR2 FQGNSA. V was pared by 8 bases and J by 4 bases, with 6 bases of the junction left unmatched. This CDR3 is 13 amino acids long. The full variable domain, its missing parts supplied by reference TRBV7-2 and TRBJ2-3, is GAGVSQSPSNKVTEKGKDVELRCDPISGHTALYWYRQSLGQGLEFLIYFQGNSAPDKSGLPSDRFSAERTGGSVSTLTIQRTQQEDSAVYLCASGRGEADTQYFGPGTRLTVL.

The chain recombines TRBV2 with TRBJ2-5; D is unresolved. The V end was cut by 4 bases, the J end by 4 bases, with 4 bases between. This CDR3 region has 11 residues. Germline loops: CDR1 SNHLY, CDR2 FYNNEI. The chain's CDR3 is CASSVLETQYF. In nucleotides, the CDR3 is TGTGCCAGCAGTGTCTTAGAGACCCAGTACTTC. The full variable domain, with the rest looked up from reference TRBV2 and TRBJ2-5, is EPEVTQTPSHQVTQMGQEVILRCVPISNHLYFYWYRQILGQKVEFLVSFYNNEISEKSEIFDDQFSVERPDGSNFTLKIRSTKLEDSAMYFCASSVLETQYFGPGTRLLVL.

This rearrangement joins TRBV7-9 to TRBJ2-1; 8 nucleotides line up with TRBD1. CDR1 is SEHNR and CDR2 is FQNEAQ in the germline V gene (reference sequence). The V and J ends lost 4 bases and 2 bases, in that order; junction bases with no gene match: 4. This CDR3 is 15 amino acids long. The CDR3 protein is CASSSRDRPYNEQFF. For the CDR3, the DNA is TGTGCCAGCAGCTCCAGGGACAGGCCCTACAATGAGCAGTTCTTC.

The genes are TRBV13 and TRBJ2-3; D not certain. The CDR3 spans 17 residues. V shed 5 bases and J shed 0 bases, with 18 bases lying between them. The germline V gene encodes CDR1 PRHDT and CDR2 FYEKMQ (reference sequence). The CDR3 nucleotides are TGTGCCAGCAGCCCCTCCCCCGGTGGGCTCAGCACAGATACGCAGTATTTT. This sequence encodes CASSPSPGGLSTDTQYF.

The V gene is TRBV28, the J gene TRBJ2-7; 7 positions match TRBD1. The germline V gene encodes CDR1 MDHEN and CDR2 SYDVKM. This CDR3 has 13 amino acids. V gave up 4 bases and J gave up 3 bases; unmatched junction bases: 3. CDR3 loop: CASSSRDSYEQYF. The CDR3 DNA is TGTGCCAGCAGTTCCCGGGACAGCTACGAGCAGTACTTC.

Details on this clone: The same CDR3 arises from other DNA sequences in this sample as well. The genes are TRBV6-1 and TRBJ1-6; TRBD1 might be the D (6 bases). Germline CDR1 reads MNHNS; CDR2 reads SASEGT. CDR3 length: 15 residues. Trimming shortened V by 3 bases and J by 4 bases, and 10 bases separated the two germline ends. CDR3 sequence (DNA): TGTGCCAGCAGTGACCTCACAGGGTATAATTCACCCCTCCACTTT. The encoded protein is CASSDLTGYNSPLHF.

CDR3 amino acids: CASSVGTLKNTGELFF. CDR3 bases: TGTGCCAGCAGCGTTGGGACTCTAAAGAACACCGGGGAGCTGTTTTTT. The genes are TRBV9 and TRBJ2-2, with D maybe TRBD2 (6 bases). This CDR3 has 16 amino acids. Deletions cut 2 bases from V and 1 base from J, with 12 bases between. Germline values: CDR1 SGDLS, CDR2 YYNGEE.

This sequence joins TRBV21-1 and TRBJ2-3; the D call in the table, TRBD2, was not verified against the DNA. TRBV21-1 is a listed pseudogene. This CDR3 spans 13 amino acids. This CDR3 reads CASSKGLTDTQYF. In nucleotides, the CDR3 is TGTGCCAGCAGCAAAGGTCTCACAGATACGCAGTATTTT.

This clone was seen only a few times. CDR3 residues: CASSLGRGKTYEQYF. In DNA form, the CDR3 reads TGTGCCAGCAGCTTAGGGCGGGGGAAGACCTACGAGCAGTACTTC. V gene TRBV11-2 combines with J gene TRBJ2-7, with 7 bases that match TRBD2. CDR3 size: 15 residues. Unmatched junction bases numbered 5, after V lost 1 base and J lost 2 bases. From germline, CDR1 is SGHAT and CDR2 FQNNGV. The variable domain in full, completed from reference TRBV11-2 and TRBJ2-7, reads EAGVAQSPRYKIIEKRQSVAFWCNPISGHATLYWYQQILGQGPKLLIQFQNNGVVDDSQLPKDRFSAERLKGVDSTLKIQPAKLEDSAVYLCASSLGRGKTYEQYFGPGTRLTVT.

The chain couples TRBV11-3 to TRBJ2-1, with TRBD2 identical over 16 bases. Germline lookup yields CDR1 SGHNT and CDR2 YENEEA. CDR3 length: 18 amino acids. V was clipped by 5 bases and J by 7 bases; unmatched bases: 11. CDR3 sequence (DNA): TGTGCCAGCAGCCACGACAGGGGGACTAGCGGGGGGGCAAATGAGCAGTTCTTC. It specifies CASSHDRGTSGGANEQFF. Full variable domain (outside the CDR3, taken from reference TRBV11-3 and TRBJ2-1): EAGVVQSPRYKIIEKKQPVAFWCNPISGHNTLYWYLQNLGQGPELLIRYENEEAVDDSQLPKDRFSAERLKGVDSTLKIQPAELGDSAVYLCASSHDRGTSGGANEQFFGPGTRLTVL.

The chain carries TRBV6-5 and TRBJ1-6; D not resolved. Trimming removed 5 bases at V and 4 bases at J, with 9 bases between. The CDR3 extends over 14 amino acids. Germline CDR1 is MNHEY and CDR2 is SVGAGI. CDR3 bases: TGTGCCAGCAGTAAACAGTTTTATAATTCACCCCTCCACTTT. Residues: CASSKQFYNSPLHF.

The chain joins TRBV27 to TRBJ2-7; D may be TRBD1 (6 bases). The length of the CDR3 is 16 residues. CDR1 is MNHEY, CDR2 SMNVEV, per germline (reference sequence). V lost 3 bases and J lost 2, with 17 bases in between. The CDR3 bases are TGTGCCAGCAGTTTCCGCTCCGGGACAACACCCTACGAGCAGTACTTC. Translated, it gives CASSFRSGTTPYEQYF.

The chain joins TRBV27 to TRBJ2-7; TRBD2 aligns across 11 bases. CDR3 size: 14 residues. Germline CDR1 and CDR2: MNHEY and SMNVEV (reference sequence). The junction had 3 bases not matched to a gene; V was cut back by 5 bases and J by 3 bases. The CDR3 loop is CASSIAGGGYEQYF. The DNA for the CDR3 is TGTGCCAGCAGTATAGCGGGAGGGGGCTACGAGCAGTACTTC.

This clone has a single count. V usage is TRBV28 and J usage is TRBJ2-3; 10 bases fit TRBD2. The V and J ends lost 8 bases and 1 base, in that order; junction bases with no gene match: 9. CDR1 is MDHEN, CDR2 SYDVKM, per germline. This CDR3 has 16 residues. CDR3 sequence reads: CASLAGGDLGTDTQYF. In nucleotides, the CDR3 is TGTGCCAGCTTAGCGGGGGGAGATCTCGGCACAGATACGCAGTATTTT. The full variable domain, its missing parts supplied by reference TRBV28 and TRBJ2-3, is DVKVTQSSRYLVKRTGEKVFLECVQDMDHENMFWYRQDPGLGLRLIYFSYDVKMKEKGDIPEGYSVSREKKERFSLILESASTNQTSMYLCASLAGGDLGTDTQYFGPGTRLTVL.

The J gene is TRBJ1-2, the V gene TRBV19; D gene unclear. This CDR3 is built from 13 residues. Germline CDR1 LNHDA, CDR2 SQIVND (reference sequence). Trimming took off 3 bases at V and 8 bases at J, with 13 bases between the two ends. The CDR3 region is CASSISVLLGYTF. CDR3 nucleotides: TGTGCCAGTAGTATCTCGGTACTACTAGGCTACACCTTC.

This clone was counted once. The gene calls are TRBV7-2 and TRBJ2-1; 9 bases fit TRBD2. The CDR3 has 19 residues. Germline-derived CDR1 and CDR2 are SGHTA and FQGNSA. V trimming: 5 bases; J trimming: 1 base; junction bases outside the gene matches: 15. CDR3 nucleotide sequence: TGTGCCAGCAGCCCCAGGGGGGCAGCGGGGGGTGGATCCTACAATGAGCAGTTCTTC. Translated, it gives CASSPRGAAGGGSYNEQFF.

The chain employs TRBV5-6 and TRBJ2-5, with a possible D match to TRBD1 (5 bases). CDR1 is SGHDT and CDR2 is YYEEEE in the germline V gene. This CDR3 is 13 amino acids long. The V and J ends lost 5 bases and 2 bases respectively, with 10 bases between them. CDR3 nucleotides: TGTGCCAGCAGGAATCAGGGACAAGAGACCCAGTACTTC. As protein: CASRNQGQETQYF.

This chain links TRBV28 with TRBJ1-5, with 12 bases that match TRBD1. CDR1 is MDHEN and CDR2 is SYDVKM in the germline V gene. The junction had 8 bases not matched to a gene; V was cut back by 8 bases and J by 6 bases. The CDR3 spans 15 residues. The CDR3 DNA sequence: TGTGCCAGCGGGGACAGGGGGCTTCTCAGTCAGCCCCAGCATTTT. Its translation is CASGDRGLLSQPQHF.